The rows below give T cell receptor beta chains drawn from one sample of a study of T cell clones after liver transplantation. Clones were read by immunoSEQ multiplex PCR, and TCRdb kept only the in-frame ones, dropping some. The profile shows about 50,000 clones, about 69% of them singletons. The sequencing used CD4+ T cells from blood, collected less than 70 months after liver transplant. Receptors originate from a human patient who received a liver transplant. Part of the T cells may come from the graft donor. CDR3s include the opening cysteine and the closing phenylalanine or tryptophan. The D gene is left open where the match is weak. A clone size is listed for some rows: how often the clone was seen (once, few, many), or a class if it is expanded.

d_call: TRBD1; v_call: TRBV18; clone_size: NA; j_call: TRBJ1-2; cdr3_nt: TGTGCCAGCTCACCACCGACAGGGAGGGACTATGGCTACACCTTC; cdr3_aa: CASSPPTGRDYGYTF
d_call: NA; v_call: TRBV4-1; clone_size: few; j_call: TRBJ1-5; cdr3_nt: TGCGCCAGCAGCCGGGAGGGGCCGCAGAGGGGCAATCAGCCCCAGCATTTT; cdr3_aa: CASSREGPQRGNQPQHF
d_call: NA; v_call: TRBV5-1; clone_size: NA; j_call: TRBJ2-2; cdr3_nt: TGCGCCAGCAGCTTGGGACTGTTAGGGGGTGACACCGGGGAGCTGTTTTTT; cdr3_aa: CASSLGLLGGDTGELFF
d_call: NA; v_call: TRBV18; clone_size: NA; j_call: TRBJ2-1; cdr3_nt: TGTGCCAGCTCACCACTAATGGGCAATGAGCAGTTCTTC; cdr3_aa: CASSPLMGNEQFF
d_call: TRBD1; v_call: TRBV2; clone_size: NA; j_call: TRBJ1-5; cdr3_nt: TGTGCCAGCGTTCAACAGGGGGCTGATCAGCCCCAGCATTTT; cdr3_aa: CASVQQGADQPQHF
d_call: NA; v_call: TRBV11-3; clone_size: NA; j_call: TRBJ1-1; cdr3_nt: TGTGCCAGCAGCTTAGACAGTTTGAACACTGAAGCTTTCTTT; cdr3_aa: CASSLDSLNTEAFF
d_call: NA; v_call: TRBV28; clone_size: once; j_call: TRBJ1-6; cdr3_nt: TGTGCCAGCAGTTTACAGGGGCGCAATTCACCCCTCCACTTT; cdr3_aa: CASSLQGRNSPLHF
d_call: NA; v_call: TRBV4-1; clone_size: NA; j_call: TRBJ2-3; cdr3_nt: TGCGCCAGCCGGAGTTCGGGCACAGATACGCAGTATTTT; cdr3_aa: CASRSSGTDTQYF
d_call: NA; v_call: TRBV28; clone_size: NA; j_call: TRBJ1-1; cdr3_nt: TGTGCCAGCAGGCTCCCGGGGCGGGCGGACACTGAAGCTTTCTTT; cdr3_aa: CASRLPGRADTEAFF
d_call: NA; v_call: TRBV28; clone_size: NA; j_call: TRBJ1-1; cdr3_nt: TGTGCCAGCAGACACCAAGCGGACACTGAAGCTTTCTTT; cdr3_aa: CASRHQADTEAFF
d_call: NA; v_call: TRBV6-5; clone_size: NA; j_call: TRBJ1-1; cdr3_nt: TGTGCCAGCAGTTACCGGTTTTCGAACACTGAAGCTTTCTTT; cdr3_aa: CASSYRFSNTEAFF
d_call: NA; v_call: TRBV5-4; clone_size: NA; j_call: TRBJ1-1; cdr3_nt: TGTGCCAGCAGCTTAGACAGTGAAGCTTTCTTT; cdr3_aa: CASSLDSEAFF
d_call: NA; v_call: TRBV2; clone_size: few; j_call: TRBJ1-1; cdr3_nt: TGTGCCAGCAGTGATGCCGGACCGAGTGAAGCTTTCTTT; cdr3_aa: CASSDAGPSEAFF
d_call: NA; v_call: TRBV7-9; clone_size: NA; j_call: TRBJ1-2; cdr3_nt: TGTGCCAGCAGCTTAGCAACAGGGAGGACTGGAAAGGGCTACACCTTC; cdr3_aa: CASSLATGRTGKGYTF
d_call: NA; v_call: TRBV7-8; clone_size: NA; j_call: TRBJ1-1; cdr3_nt: TGTGCCAGCAGCCTACAGGTCTTGAACACTGAAGCTTTCTTT; cdr3_aa: CASSLQVLNTEAFF
d_call: NA; v_call: TRBV5-5; clone_size: NA; j_call: TRBJ1-5; cdr3_nt: TGTGCCAGCAGCTTGGGTGCAGGAGTATGGGGCCAGCCCCAGCATTTT; cdr3_aa: CASSLGAGVWGQPQHF